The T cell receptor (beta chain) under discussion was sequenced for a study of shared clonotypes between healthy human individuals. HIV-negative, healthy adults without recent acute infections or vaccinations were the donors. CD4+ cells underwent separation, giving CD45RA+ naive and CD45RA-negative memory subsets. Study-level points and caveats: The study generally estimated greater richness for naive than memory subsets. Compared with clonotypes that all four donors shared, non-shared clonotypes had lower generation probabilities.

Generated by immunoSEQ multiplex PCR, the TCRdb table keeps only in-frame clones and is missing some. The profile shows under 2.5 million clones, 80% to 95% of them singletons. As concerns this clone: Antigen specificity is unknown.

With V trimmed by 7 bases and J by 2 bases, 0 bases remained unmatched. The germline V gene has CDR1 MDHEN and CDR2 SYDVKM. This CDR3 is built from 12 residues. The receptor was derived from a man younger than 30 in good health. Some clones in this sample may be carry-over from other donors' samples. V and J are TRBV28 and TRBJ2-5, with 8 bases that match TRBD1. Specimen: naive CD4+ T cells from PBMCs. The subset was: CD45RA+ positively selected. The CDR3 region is CASNRGQETQYF. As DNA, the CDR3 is TGTGCCAGCAACAGGGGGCAAGAGACCCAGTACTTC.